What follows are 17 T cell receptor beta chains derived from one specimen sequenced in a study of tumour-infiltrating T cells in Burkitt lymphoma (TCRdb year 2020). Libraries were built with the immunoSEQ multiplex PCR assay. TCRdb mirrors the immuneACCESS table, restricted to in-frame sequences. Some clones are absent from its copies; in checked studies, under half trace to an unresolved V gene, and the reason for the others is unknown. The sample table lists 13,000 to 15,000 clones, over 75% of them with a count of one. The ten largest clonotypes hold approximately 1.5% of the sample. Sequenced input: tumor tissue. These receptors came from a human donor with diffuse large B-cell lymphoma.

The J gene is TRBJ1-2, the V gene TRBV6-1; D might be TRBD1 (5 bases). V was cut by 4 bases and J by 8 bases, with 23 bases left in between. The CDR3 contains 16 residues. Looked up from germline, CDR1 is MNHNS and CDR2 is SASEGT. The CDR3 DNA sequence: TGTGCCAGCAGTGCGGGGCAGGGCCTTAGAAAGGGAGGCTACACCTTC. Protein: CASSAGQGLRKGGYTF.

This chain connects TRBV9 to TRBJ1-1; 7 bases align to TRBD1. Looked up from germline, CDR1 is SGDLS and CDR2 is YYNGEE. The ends lost 4 bases at V and 5 bases at J; junction bases unmatched: 5. The CDR3 is made up of 13 amino acids. Here the CDR3 reads CASSQGGLTEAFF. CDR3 DNA sequence: TGTGCCAGCAGCCAAGGGGGCCTGACTGAAGCTTTCTTT.

CDR3 loop: CASRMIGGWSQPQHF. The DNA of the CDR3 is TGTGCCAGCAGGATGATCGGGGGTTGGAGTCAGCCCCAGCATTTT. The chain links TRBV2 to TRBJ1-5, with D possibly TRBD1 on 5 matching bases. The CDR3 runs to 15 residues. The ends were cut back, 6 bases at V and 6 bases at J, with 18 bases in the middle. CDR1 is SNHLY, CDR2 FYNNEI, per germline.

The V call is TRBV14, the J call TRBJ2-1, with D tentatively TRBD2 (6 bases). Germline V gene sequence: CDR1 SGHDN, CDR2 FVKESK. The V gene lost 5 bases and the J gene lost 6 bases, with 14 bases spanning the gap. This CDR3 spans 14 amino acids. This chain's CDR3 is CASSTRLGGNEQFF. DNA for the CDR3: TGTGCCAGCAGCACCCGACTAGGCGGCAATGAGCAGTTCTTC.

This chain joins TRBV18 and TRBJ2-6, with 7 bases fitting TRBD1. The germline gives CDR1 KGHSH, CDR2 LQKENI. The CDR3 contains 18 residues. The V and J ends lost 3 bases and 0 bases, in that order; junction bases with no gene match: 8. The CDR3: CASSPKGQASSGANVLTF. In DNA, the CDR3 is TGTGCCAGCTCACCGAAAGGACAGGCCAGCTCTGGGGCCAACGTCCTGACTTTC.

Notes on this clone: Different DNA sequences within this sample yield the same CDR3. The rearrangement joins TRBV29-1 to TRBJ2-1; TRBD2 aligns across 9 bases. The junction had 12 bases not matched to a gene; V was cut back by 5 bases and J by 7 bases. CDR1 and CDR2 (germline): SQVTM, ANQGSEA. This CDR3 spans 15 amino acids. The CDR3 spells CSVNTEGTSWNEQFF. The CDR3 DNA follows: TGCAGCGTTAACACCGAGGGGACTAGCTGGAATGAGCAGTTCTTC.

The V call is TRBV5-1, the J call TRBJ2-2; D remains ambiguous. V lost 1 base and J 0 bases, leaving 7 bases between the germline ends. The CDR3 runs 15 residues. Germline CDR1 reads SGHRS; CDR2 reads YFSETQ. The CDR3 nucleotides read TGCGCCAGCAGCTTGAGGGCAACGAACACCGGGGAGCTGTTTTTT. This encodes CASSLRATNTGELFF. Together with reference TRBV5-1 and TRBJ2-2, the CDR3 gives the full variable domain: KAGVTQTPRYLIKTRGQQVTLSCSPISGHRSVSWYQQTPGQGLQFLFEYFSETQRNKGNFPGRFSGRQFSNSRSEMNVSTLELGDSALYLCASSLRATNTGELFFGEGSRLTVL.

The chain combines TRBV4-3 with TRBJ1-6, with TRBD1 identical over 8 bases. Germline V gives CDR1 LGHNA, CDR2 YSLEER. The CDR3 totals 14 residues. V lost 6 bases and J lost 10; bases outside the gene matches: 8. CDR3 in DNA: TGCGCCAGCAGGGTTCAGGGGGCCGGCTCACCCCTCCACTTT. This gives the protein CASRVQGAGSPLHF.

The sample holds one count of this clone. V and J are TRBV14 and TRBJ2-5, with 7 nucleotides matching TRBD2. The germline V gene has CDR1 SGHDN and CDR2 FVKESK. There are 17 residues in the CDR3. V shed 2 bases, J shed 5 bases, and the junction held 14 bases outside the gene matches. The CDR3 loop reads CASSQRGLTGGVETQYF. For the CDR3, the DNA is TGTGCCAGCAGCCAAAGAGGATTGACGGGGGGTGTGGAGACCCAGTACTTC.

The chain couples TRBV19 to TRBJ1-1; D gene ambiguous. The V gene's germline CDR1 is LNHDA and CDR2 SQIVND (reference sequence). V lost 5 bases and J lost 0, with 7 bases in between. This CDR3 is 13 amino acids long. The CDR3 protein is CASSLTVNTEAFF. The CDR3 nucleotides read TGTGCCAGTAGTCTCACGGTGAACACTGAAGCTTTCTTT.

This rearrangement joins TRBV14 to TRBJ2-1; possibly TRBD1 or TRBD2 for D (7 bases each). The V and J ends lost 7 bases and 0 bases respectively, with 10 bases between them. The CDR3 totals 14 residues. Germline V gene lookup returns CDR1 SGHDN and CDR2 FVKESK. DNA for the CDR3: TGTGCCAGCAAGCGGGACAGCTCCTACAATGAGCAGTTCTTC. Its translation: CASKRDSSYNEQFF.

This rearrangement joins TRBV7-3 to TRBJ2-3; 8 bases align to TRBD1. Germline V lookup: CDR1 SGHTA, CDR2 FQGTGA. Trimming took 5 bases from V and 5 from J; bases not matched to a gene: 6. The CDR3 covers 14 residues. The CDR3 here is CASSLGQEIDTQYF. The DNA of the CDR3 is TGTGCCAGCAGCCTGGGACAGGAAATAGATACGCAGTATTTT.

This clone was observed a single time. CDR3 residues: CASSFLGAIGYTF. Here the CDR3 DNA reads TGTGCCAGCAGCTTCCTGGGTGCCATAGGCTACACCTTC. This chain uses TRBV5-6 with TRBJ1-2; D gene unclear. There are 13 residues in the CDR3. The V end lost 2 bases, the J end lost 8 bases, and 13 bases lay between the germline ends. Germline V lookup: CDR1 SGHDT, CDR2 YYEEEE.

The V call is TRBV5-1, the J call TRBJ2-7; D not certain. Trimming removed 0 bases from V and 0 bases from J, with 7 bases in between. Germline lookup yields CDR1 SGHRS and CDR2 YFSETQ. The CDR3 extends over 14 amino acids. CDR3 amino acids: CASSLGGSSYEQYF. CDR3 nucleotides: TGCGCCAGCAGCTTGGGGGGAAGCTCCTACGAGCAGTACTTC.

The genes are TRBV7-9 and TRBJ2-7, with D possibly matching TRBD1 (6 bases). Germline V gene sequence: CDR1 SEHNR, CDR2 FQNEAQ (reference sequence). This CDR3 has 13 amino acids. V was shortened by 3 bases and J by 3 bases, with 9 bases between the two germline ends. Here the CDR3 DNA reads TGTGCCAGCAGCTTGACAGGTTTCTACGAGCAGTACTTC. It translates to CASSLTGFYEQYF.

This rearrangement joins TRBV21-1 to TRBJ2-3; the table's D call of TRBD2 was not tested on the DNA. TRBV21-1 counts as a pseudogene. The CDR3 runs 17 residues. The CDR3 DNA follows: TGTGCCAGCAGCCCTCCGGGACTAGCGGGAGTTGTAGATACGCAGTATTTT. Translation gives CASSPPGLAGVVDTQYF.

The V gene is TRBV6-5, the J gene TRBJ1-1; D may be TRBD1 (5 bases). The CDR3 totals 16 residues. Germline lookup yields CDR1 MNHEY and CDR2 SVGAGI. Trimming stripped 2 bases from V and 0 bases from J, with 13 bases between. CDR3 bases: TGTGCCAGCAGTTACGGGGGATCGGGGATGAACACTGAAGCTTTCTTT. Protein: CASSYGGSGMNTEAFF.